The 18 T cell receptor beta chains given below trace back to one sample, sequenced in a study of cytomegalovirus exposure and HLA in healthy donors. 60 Vbeta and 13 Jbeta primers were used in PCR. This table comes from immunoSEQ multiplex PCR, and its TCRdb copy is limited to in-frame clones, with some not included. The repertoire holds 99,000 or so clones, with about 15% as singletons. The sequencing sample was made of PBMCs. Receptor source: a female donor in good health and CMV-seronegative.

This clone was found a few times. This chain connects TRBV6-1 to TRBJ2-7, with 10 bases matching TRBD1. This CDR3 contains 14 residues. CDR1 is MNHNS and CDR2 is SASEGT in the germline V gene. With V trimmed by 1 base and J by 4 bases, 1 base remained unmatched. CDR3 DNA: TGTGCCAGCAGTGAAGGACAGGGGGCTTACGAGCAGTACTTC. This codes for CASSEGQGAYEQYF.

This clone was seen more than once but under ten times. This chain joins TRBV6-5 and TRBJ2-1; 8 bases align to TRBD2. The junction had 7 bases not matched to a gene; V was cut back by 6 bases and J by 3 bases. Germline CDR1 is MNHEY and CDR2 is SVGAGI. There are 15 residues in the CDR3. CDR3 protein: CASSPPSGGYNEQFF. DNA for the CDR3: TGTGCCAGCAGCCCCCCAAGCGGGGGCTACAATGAGCAGTTCTTC.

This chain uses TRBV28 with TRBJ2-2; the D gene is possibly TRBD1 (5 bases). V was trimmed by 6 bases and J by 3 bases, leaving 17 bases between them. The germline V gene has CDR1 MDHEN and CDR2 SYDVKM. This CDR3 spans 16 amino acids. As DNA, the CDR3 is TGTGCCAGCAGCCCCGCAGGGTTGAGATACACCGGGGAGCTGTTTTTT. Its protein is CASSPAGLRYTGELFF.

This clone was found a few times. The chain joins TRBV19 to TRBJ2-5, with D hard to call. Per germline, CDR1 LNHDA and CDR2 SQIVND (reference sequence). Trimming removed 3 bases at V and 0 bases at J, with 5 bases between. The CDR3 has 13 amino acids. The CDR3 here is CASSIFNQETQYF. The CDR3 DNA is TGTGCCAGTAGTATTTTTAACCAAGAGACCCAGTACTTC.

This clone was seen more than once but under ten times. This chain uses TRBV19 with TRBJ2-5, with D perhaps matching TRBD1 (6 bases). V lost 4 bases and J 4 bases, leaving 13 bases between the germline ends. The CDR3 is 14 amino acids. Per germline, CDR1 LNHDA and CDR2 SQIVND (reference sequence). The CDR3 region is CASSRAGRGETQYF. Here the CDR3 DNA reads TGTGCCAGTAGTAGGGCCGGCAGGGGAGAGACCCAGTACTTC.

In nucleotides, the CDR3 is TGTGCTGGAGGGACAGGGAGCTCCTATAATTCACCCCTCCACTTT. Encoded protein: CAGGTGSSYNSPLHF. V and J are TRBV7-7 and TRBJ1-6, with 9 bases fitting TRBD1. Germline V lookup: CDR1 SSHAT, CDR2 FNYEAQ (reference sequence). The CDR3 length is 15 residues.

V is TRBV5-4 and J is TRBJ2-2; the D gene is possibly TRBD1 (6 bases). V was trimmed by 4 bases and J by 1 base, leaving 8 bases between them. Per the germline V gene, CDR1 is SGHNT and CDR2 is YYREEE (reference sequence). This CDR3 region has 14 residues. In nucleotides, the CDR3 is TGTGCCAGCAGCCGGGACATGAACACCGGGGAGCTGTTTTTT. Encoded protein: CASSRDMNTGELFF.

This clone has only a few counts. CDR3: CASKPLAGGNYEQYF. In nucleotides, the CDR3 is TGTGCCAGCAAGCCCCTAGCGGGAGGTAACTACGAGCAGTACTTC. The chain carries TRBV5-4 and TRBJ2-7, with 11 bases identical to TRBD2. V trimming: 6 bases; J trimming: 3 bases; junction bases outside the gene matches: 8. The CDR3 is 15 residues long. Germline assignment: CDR1 SGHNT and CDR2 YYREEE (reference sequence).

This chain's CDR3 is CASRGGGNQPQHF. CDR3 bases: TGTGCCAGCAGAGGGGGCGGCAATCAGCCCCAGCATTTT. The chain links TRBV2 to TRBJ1-5, with 7 bases aligning to TRBD1. J was trimmed by 2 bases and V by 6 bases; bases with no gene match: 1. Germline assignment: CDR1 SNHLY and CDR2 FYNNEI. The CDR3 sequence is 13 residues long.

A word on this clone: One junction end disagrees with the germline gene, perhaps due to a read error. The chain couples TRBV7-7 to TRBJ2-1; a weak D match, TRBD1 (7 bases). The CDR3 is 15 residues long. Germline V gives CDR1 SSHAT, CDR2 FNYEAQ (reference sequence). The CDR3: CASSAITVAGGEQFF. The CDR3 DNA follows: TGTGCTAGCAGCGCCATAACCGTAGCAGGGGGGGAGCAGTTCTTC.

The V gene is TRBV5-4, the J gene TRBJ2-5; D is undetermined. Germline lookup yields CDR1 SGHNT and CDR2 YYREEE (reference sequence). The V and J ends lost 0 bases and 10 bases respectively, with 7 bases between them. The CDR3 runs to 11 residues. CDR3 region: CASSLDSGQYF. The DNA of the CDR3 is TGTGCCAGCAGCTTGGACTCCGGCCAGTACTTC.

The gene calls are TRBV9 and TRBJ2-1; D is perhaps TRBD1 (6 bases). This CDR3 spans 15 amino acids. Germline V gene lookup returns CDR1 SGDLS and CDR2 YYNGEE. Between the trimmed V and J ends, which lost 0 bases and 0 bases, there was a span of 7 bases. Here the CDR3 reads CASSVGGGSYNEQFF. CDR3 DNA: TGTGCCAGCAGCGTAGGAGGGGGCTCCTACAATGAGCAGTTCTTC.

This clone was seen more than once but under ten times. J is TRBJ1-1 and V is TRBV20-1; 8 bases align to TRBD1. From germline, CDR1 is DFQATT and CDR2 SNEGSKA (reference sequence). This CDR3 contains 11 residues. The J segment lost 4 bases and the V segment lost 7 bases, leaving 2 bases of the junction unmatched. Here the CDR3 reads CSGTGGTEAFF. For the CDR3, the DNA is TGCAGTGGTACAGGGGGCACTGAAGCTTTCTTT.

The gene calls are TRBV29-1 and TRBJ1-2, with 8 bases aligning to TRBD1. The length of the CDR3 is 12 residues. V shed 7 bases and J 8 bases; nucleotides not matched to a gene: 9. CDR1 SQVTM and CDR2 ANQGSEA come from the germline V gene. The CDR3 DNA reads as TGCAGCGGGGGGGACAGGTCTCGCGGCTACACCTTC. Residues: CSGGDRSRGYTF.

This clone was seen more than once but under ten times. The chain's CDR3 is CASRHRAGGELFF. In DNA form, the CDR3 reads TGTGCCAGCAGACACAGGGCAGGCGGGGAGCTGTTTTTT. The V gene is TRBV27, the J gene TRBJ2-2, with D possibly being TRBD1 (6 bases). The CDR3 loop spans 13 amino acids. Trimming pared 6 bases from V and 7 bases from J, leaving 12 bases between. Germline-derived CDR1 and CDR2 are MNHEY and SMNVEV (reference sequence).

V usage is TRBV4-1 and J usage is TRBJ2-6, with 9 bases fitting TRBD1. This CDR3 is built from 19 residues. The V gene's germline CDR1 is MGHRA and CDR2 YSYEKL. After removal of 2 bases from V and 2 bases from J, the junction contained 10 bases not matched to a gene. This chain's CDR3 is CASSQTRDRVRAGANVLTF. CDR3 DNA sequence: TGCGCCAGCAGCCAAACCCGGGACAGGGTAAGGGCTGGGGCCAACGTCCTGACTTTC.

This clone was detected a few times. This chain joins TRBV29-1 and TRBJ1-1; the D gene is possibly TRBD1 (6 bases). The germline CDR1 and CDR2 sequences are SQVTM and ANQGSEA. This CDR3 is built from 13 residues. Trimming stripped 7 bases from V and 1 base from J, with 13 bases between. The CDR3 sequence: CSATGSTNTEAFF. CDR3 nucleotide sequence: TGCAGCGCTACAGGGTCCACGAACACTGAAGCTTTCTTT.

This clone was counted a few times. The chain couples TRBV27 to TRBJ2-1; D is possibly TRBD1 (6 bases). The germline V gene has CDR1 MNHEY and CDR2 SMNVEV (reference sequence). This CDR3 has 14 residues. V dropped 4 bases and J dropped 15 bases, with 22 bases sitting between them. As DNA, the CDR3 is TGTGCCAGCAGTTGGGGACCACAGGGAAGAACGCTGTTCTTC. It encodes CASSWGPQGRTLFF.